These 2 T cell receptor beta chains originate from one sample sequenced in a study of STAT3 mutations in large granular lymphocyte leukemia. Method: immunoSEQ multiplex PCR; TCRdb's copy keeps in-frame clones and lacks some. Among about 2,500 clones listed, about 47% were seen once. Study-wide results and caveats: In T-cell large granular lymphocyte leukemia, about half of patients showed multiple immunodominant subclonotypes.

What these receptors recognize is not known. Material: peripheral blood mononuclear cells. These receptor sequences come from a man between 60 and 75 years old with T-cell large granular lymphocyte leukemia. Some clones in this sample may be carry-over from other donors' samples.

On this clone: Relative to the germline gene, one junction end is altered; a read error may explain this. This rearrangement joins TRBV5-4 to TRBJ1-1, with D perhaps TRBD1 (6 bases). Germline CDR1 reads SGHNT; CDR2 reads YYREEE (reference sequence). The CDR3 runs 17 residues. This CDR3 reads CASSFWGAGDMNTEAFF. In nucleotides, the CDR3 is TGCGCCAGCAGCTTCTGGGGGGCAGGGGACATGAACACTGAAGCTTTCTTT.

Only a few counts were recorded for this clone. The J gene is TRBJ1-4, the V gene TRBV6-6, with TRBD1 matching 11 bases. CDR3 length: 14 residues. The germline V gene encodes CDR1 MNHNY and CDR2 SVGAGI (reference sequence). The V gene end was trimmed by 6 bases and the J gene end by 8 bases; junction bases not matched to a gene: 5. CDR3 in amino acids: CASRRDRGDEKLFF. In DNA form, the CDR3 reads TGTGCCAGCAGGCGGGACAGGGGGGACGAAAAACTGTTTTTT.